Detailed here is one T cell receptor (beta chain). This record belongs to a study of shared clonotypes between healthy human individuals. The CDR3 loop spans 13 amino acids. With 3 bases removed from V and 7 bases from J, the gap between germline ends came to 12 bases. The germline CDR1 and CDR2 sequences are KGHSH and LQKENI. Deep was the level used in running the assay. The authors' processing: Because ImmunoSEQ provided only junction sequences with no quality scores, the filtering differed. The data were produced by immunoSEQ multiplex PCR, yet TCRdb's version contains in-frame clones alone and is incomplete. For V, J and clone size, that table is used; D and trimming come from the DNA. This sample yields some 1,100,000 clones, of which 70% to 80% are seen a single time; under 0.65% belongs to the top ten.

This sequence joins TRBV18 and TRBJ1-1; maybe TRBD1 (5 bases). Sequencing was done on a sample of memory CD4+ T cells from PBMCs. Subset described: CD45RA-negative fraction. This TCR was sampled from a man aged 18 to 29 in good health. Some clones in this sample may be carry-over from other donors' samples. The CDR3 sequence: CASSPAGQGEAFF. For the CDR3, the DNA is TGTGCCAGCTCACCTGCGGGGCAGGGTGAAGCTTTCTTT. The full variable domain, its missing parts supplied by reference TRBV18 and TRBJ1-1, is NAGVMQNPRHLVRRRGQEARLRCSPMKGHSHVYWYRQLPEEGLKFMVYLQKENIIDESGMPKERFSAEFPKEGPSILRIQQVVRGDSAAYFCASSPAGQGEAFFGQGTRLTVV.